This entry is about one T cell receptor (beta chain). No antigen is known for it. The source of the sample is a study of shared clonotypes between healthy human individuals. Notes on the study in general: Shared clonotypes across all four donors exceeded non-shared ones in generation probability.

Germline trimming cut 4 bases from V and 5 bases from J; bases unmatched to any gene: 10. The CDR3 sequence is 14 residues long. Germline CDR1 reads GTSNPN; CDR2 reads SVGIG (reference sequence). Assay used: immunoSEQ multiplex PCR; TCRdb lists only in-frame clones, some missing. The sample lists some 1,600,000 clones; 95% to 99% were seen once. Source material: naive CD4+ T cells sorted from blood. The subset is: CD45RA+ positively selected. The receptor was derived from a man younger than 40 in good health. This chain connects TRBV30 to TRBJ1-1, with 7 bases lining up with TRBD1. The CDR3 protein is CAWNPQGVLTEAFF. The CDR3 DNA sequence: TGTGCCTGGAACCCCCAGGGGGTTTTGACTGAAGCTTTCTTT.